These 9 T cell receptor beta chains came from one sample sequenced in a study of cytomegalovirus exposure and HLA in healthy donors. Primers: 60 Vbeta forward and 13 Jbeta reverse. Data came from immunoSEQ multiplex PCR; TCRdb stores just in-frame clones and leaves some out. This table holds about 72,000 clones. The specimen sequenced was PBMCs. Source of these receptors: a woman between 40 and 50 years old in good health and CMV-seropositive.

Comment on this clone: The junction and the germline gene differ at one end; a read error may be behind it. J is TRBJ1-2 and V is TRBV19, with TRBD1 as a possible D gene (6 bases). The germline CDR1 and CDR2 sequences are LNHDA and SQIVND (reference sequence). The CDR3 length is 15 residues. As DNA, the CDR3 is TGTGCCAGTAACATTATGGATGGGGGGGCAGGTATCGTCCGCTTC. Amino acid sequence: CASNIMDGGAGIVRF.

The chain links TRBV2 to TRBJ1-2; no clear D. Trimming removed 8 bases from V and 0 bases from J, with 13 bases in between. Germline CDR1 and CDR2: SNHLY and FYNNEI. The CDR3 is 14 amino acids. CDR3 region: CASGLVFSNYGYTF. CDR3 nucleotide sequence: TGTGCCAGCGGCCTAGTGTTTTCTAACTATGGCTACACCTTC.

V is TRBV11-2 and J is TRBJ2-7; possibly TRBD1 for D (5 bases). The V end was cut by 2 bases, the J end by 0 bases, with 20 bases between. The CDR3 totals 18 residues. The germline CDR1 and CDR2 sequences are SGHAT and FQNNGV. The CDR3, as DNA: TGTGCCAGCAGCTTAAGTGTTGGGGCAGGTCCCAGCTCCTACGAGCAGTACTTC. It encodes CASSLSVGAGPSSYEQYF.

The chain joins TRBV7-7 to TRBJ2-2; TRBD2 matches 14 bases. This CDR3 has 16 residues. CDR1 SSHAT and CDR2 FNYEAQ come from the germline V gene (reference sequence). V lost 4 bases and J lost 5; bases outside the gene matches: 3. The CDR3 spells CASSWGTSGGTGELFF. CDR3 DNA sequence: TGTGCCAGCAGCTGGGGGACTAGCGGGGGAACCGGGGAGCTGTTTTTT.

V is TRBV4-2 and J is TRBJ1-5; TRBD1 matches 8 bases. There are 16 residues in the CDR3. The junction had 10 bases not matched to a gene; V was cut back by 3 bases and J by 6 bases. The germline V gene has CDR1 LGHNA and CDR2 YNFKEQ. The CDR3 is CASSHSGQGQAQPQHF. In DNA form, the CDR3 reads TGTGCCAGCAGCCACTCCGGACAGGGTCAGGCTCAGCCCCAGCATTTT.

This chain uses TRBV9 with TRBJ2-3, with no clear D. Germline V gene sequence: CDR1 SGDLS, CDR2 YYNGEE. The CDR3 loop spans 13 amino acids. Trimming removed 5 bases at V and 0 bases at J, with 7 bases between. CDR3 sequence (DNA): TGTGCCAGCAGGACTCTAAGCACAGATACGCAGTATTTT. Translated: CASRTLSTDTQYF.

The rearrangement links TRBV28 to TRBJ2-7; a possible D gene is TRBD1 (6 bases). Germline V gene lookup returns CDR1 MDHEN and CDR2 SYDVKM. This CDR3 contains 16 residues. Deletions cut 6 bases from V and 1 base from J, with 19 bases between. CDR3 sequence (DNA): TGTGCCAGCAGCACCTGGGCCCGGACAGCTTCCTACGAGCAGTACTTC. It codes for CASSTWARTASYEQYF. The full variable domain, in which reference TRBV28 and TRBJ2-7 provide the parts outside the CDR3, is DVKVTQSSRYLVKRTGEKVFLECVQDMDHENMFWYRQDPGLGLRLIYFSYDVKMKEKGDIPEGYSVSREKKERFSLILESASTNQTSMYLCASSTWARTASYEQYFGPGTRLTVT.

The V call is TRBV6-5, the J call TRBJ1-1; 7 bases are shared with TRBD1. V trimming: 11 bases; J trimming: 5 bases; junction bases outside the gene matches: 11. CDR1 is MNHEY and CDR2 is SVGAGI in the germline V gene. The CDR3 covers 13 residues. The CDR3 spells CAAHGQGETEAFF. DNA for the CDR3: TGTGCCGCCCATGGGCAGGGGGAGACTGAAGCTTTCTTT.

This chain uses TRBV9 with TRBJ1-3; D is uncertain. The germline gives CDR1 SGDLS, CDR2 YYNGEE. This CDR3 is 16 amino acids long. V was clipped by 0 bases and J by 0 bases, with 10 bases between them. This chain's CDR3 is CASSVEDTNSGNTIYF. CDR3 in DNA: TGTGCCAGCAGCGTAGAAGACACGAACTCTGGAAACACCATATATTTT.